These 22 T cell receptor beta chains were sequenced from one sample in a study of T cells in Graves' hyperthyroidism and ophthalmopathy. It was RNA transcripts that yielded the amplified TCR beta CDR3 regions. TCR CDR3 regions were first amplified by RT-PCR with HTBI primers. Each CDR3 protein is one row after TCRdb ran MiXCR on the multiplex PCR reads. This table holds around 500,000 distinct CDR3 sequences, 15% to 20% found once. Sequencing used blood. The receptors originated from a woman aged 30 to 39 with Graves' ophthalmopathy.

This clonotype was picked up many times. V gene TRBV20-1 combines with J gene TRBJ1-5; no definite D call. Trimming took 7 bases from V and 0 from J, leaving 10 bases between them. The CDR3 extends over 13 amino acids. The V gene's germline CDR1 is DFQATT and CDR2 SNEGSKA (reference sequence). DNA of the CDR3: TGCAGTGGTGAGGAGTATAGCAATCAGCCCCAGCATTTT. It yields the protein CSGEEYSNQPQHF.

This rearrangement joins TRBV2 to TRBJ2-5, with D uncertain. The V gene's germline CDR1 is SNHLY and CDR2 FYNNEI. The CDR3 sequence is 12 residues long. V shed 7 bases and J shed 3 bases, with 9 bases lying between them. In DNA form, the CDR3 reads TGTGCCAGCACCGGAAATAAAGAGACCCAGTACTTC. Amino acid sequence: CASTGNKETQYF.

Many counts were recorded for this clonotype. The V and J genes are TRBV2 and TRBJ2-6; D uncertain. CDR1 SNHLY and CDR2 FYNNEI come from the germline V gene. The ends were cut back, 2 bases at V and 0 bases at J, with 8 bases in the middle. This CDR3 has 16 amino acids. The CDR3 is CASSETQNSGANVLTF. CDR3 nucleotides: TGTGCCAGCAGTGAAACGCAGAACTCTGGGGCCAACGTCCTGACTTTC. The full variable domain, with the rest looked up from reference TRBV2 and TRBJ2-6, is EPEVTQTPSHQVTQMGQEVILRCVPISNHLYFYWYRQILGQKVEFLVSFYNNEISEKSEIFDDQFSVERPDGSNFTLKIRSTKLEDSAMYFCASSETQNSGANVLTFGAGSRLTVL.

There are many counts of this clonotype. The V call is TRBV11-2, the J call TRBJ1-1; no reliable D call. Trimming stripped 5 bases from V and 1 base from J, with 11 bases between. CDR3 length equals 14 residues. CDR1 is SGHAT, CDR2 FQNNGV, per germline. DNA of the CDR3: TGTGCCAGCAGCCGAACCGACTGGAACACTGAAGCTTTCTTT. Its translation: CASSRTDWNTEAFF.

This clonotype was seen repeatedly, ten times or more. The gene calls are TRBV28 and TRBJ2-1, with TRBD1 as a possible D gene (8 bases). The CDR3 is made up of 14 amino acids. Germline V gene sequence: CDR1 MDHEN, CDR2 SYDVKM. Trimming took off 5 bases at V and 10 bases at J, with 18 bases between the two ends. The CDR3 bases are TGTGCCAGCAGTCCCTGGGACAGGCGGGGGGAGCAGTTCTTC. Protein product: CASSPWDRRGEQFF. The whole variable domain, remainder taken from reference TRBV28 and TRBJ2-1, is DVKVTQSSRYLVKRTGEKVFLECVQDMDHENMFWYRQDPGLGLRLIYFSYDVKMKEKGDIPEGYSVSREKKERFSLILESASTNQTSMYLCASSPWDRRGEQFFGPGTRLTVL.

This chain uses TRBV6-2 or TRBV6-3 with TRBJ1-1; D gene ambiguous. The CDR3 has 11 residues. The V end was cut by 6 bases, the J end by 6 bases, with 8 bases between. Germline V gene sequence: CDR1 MNHEY, CDR2 SVGEGT. CDR3 protein: CASRELSEAFF. CDR3 in DNA: TGTGCCAGCAGGGAGCTATCTGAAGCTTTCTTT.

This clonotype appeared a few times. The J gene is TRBJ2-7, the V gene TRBV28, with TRBD1 matching over 10 bases. Germline lookup yields CDR1 MDHEN and CDR2 SYDVKM. The ends lost 6 bases at V and 5 bases at J; junction bases unmatched: 7. This CDR3 contains 14 residues. The CDR3: CASRSTGGANEQYF. The CDR3 DNA reads TGTGCCAGCAGATCGACAGGGGGCGCCAACGAGCAGTACTTC.

This clonotype was observed a single time. The chain recombines TRBV25-1 with TRBJ1-3; D gene uncertain. Germline lookup yields CDR1 MGHDK and CDR2 SYGVNS. V lost 5 bases, J lost 0 bases, and 17 bases lay in between. The CDR3 length is 17 residues. The DNA of the CDR3 is TGTGCCAGCAGTACCGTGAGGAGAGGGAGCTCTGGAAACACCATATATTTT. Amino acid sequence: CASSTVRRGSSGNTIYF.

The table lists this clonotype with a few counts. CDR3 DNA sequence: TGTGCCACTCGGGGTAGCGGGAGTCCCAGCACAGATACGCAGTATTTT. Protein sequence: CATRGSGSPSTDTQYF. The chain has TRBV6-1 and TRBJ2-3; TRBD2 agrees at 9 bases. This CDR3 is 16 amino acids long. The trim removed 10 bases at V and 0 bases at J, leaving 11 bases unmatched. Germline CDR1 and CDR2: MNHNS and SASEGT.

This clonotype appeared many times. This chain links TRBV12-3 or TRBV12-4 with TRBJ2-2; TRBD2 aligns across 10 bases. This CDR3 contains 19 residues. The ends lost 7 bases at V and 5 bases at J; junction bases unmatched: 19. The CDR3 nucleotides are TGTGCCAGCATTCTGGGAGGGGTGCCTAGCGGGAGAGGTACCGGGGAGCTGTTTTTT. Protein product: CASILGGVPSGRGTGELFF.

This clonotype has at least ten counts. The V gene is TRBV4-3, the J gene TRBJ2-1; D is undetermined. The germline V and J ends were trimmed by 0 bases and 7 bases, with 13 bases remaining between them. Germline-derived CDR1 and CDR2 are LGHNA and YSLEER. The CDR3 contains 15 residues. The CDR3 DNA sequence: TGCGCCAGCAGCCAAGATGCCGATAAGGGAAATGAGCAGTTCTTC. This encodes CASSQDADKGNEQFF.

The CDR3 reads CASSGGLSAETQYF. CDR3 bases: TGTGCCAGTAGTGGGGGACTATCGGCAGAGACCCAGTACTTC. V gene TRBV19 combines with J gene TRBJ2-5; 7 bases match TRBD2. The CDR3 is 14 amino acids. Germline-derived CDR1 and CDR2 are LNHDA and SQIVND (reference sequence). The junction had 7 bases not matched to a gene; V was cut back by 5 bases and J by 4 bases.

This clonotype was seen ten or more times. The V gene is TRBV20-1, the J gene TRBJ2-5; 8 nucleotides agree with TRBD2. J was trimmed by 4 bases and V by 3 bases; bases with no gene match: 4. The CDR3 is made up of 13 amino acids. The germline V gene has CDR1 DFQATT and CDR2 SNEGSKA (reference sequence). CDR3 DNA: TGCAGTGCTAGTATCAGCGGGGGAGAGACCCAGTACTTC. It specifies CSASISGGETQYF.

The gene calls are TRBV12-3 or TRBV12-4 and TRBJ2-3, with no clear D. The CDR3 covers 15 residues. V was cut by 3 bases and J by 0 bases, with 10 bases left in between. The CDR3 DNA follows: TGTGCCAGCAGTTTTAGAGAAACTAGCACAGATACGCAGTATTTT. Its translation: CASSFRETSTDTQYF.

This clonotype appeared many times. V and J are TRBV11-2 and TRBJ2-2; 15 bases map to TRBD2. With 3 bases clipped from V and 6 bases from J, the junction kept 5 bases outside the gene matches. Per the germline V gene, CDR1 is SGHAT and CDR2 is FQNNGV. This CDR3 spans 17 amino acids. The CDR3 here is CASSFPGLAGGPGELFF. The CDR3 DNA reads as TGTGCCAGCAGCTTTCCAGGACTAGCGGGAGGGCCCGGGGAGCTGTTTTTT.

The chain joins TRBV20-1 to TRBJ2-1; 10 bases line up with TRBD2. CDR3 length: 15 amino acids. V gave up 2 bases and J gave up 2 bases; unmatched junction bases: 3. CDR1 is DFQATT, CDR2 SNEGSKA, per germline (reference sequence). As DNA, the CDR3 is TGCAGTGCTAGAATAGCGGGAGGTCCCTACAATGAGCAGTTCTTC. Amino acid sequence: CSARIAGGPYNEQFF.

This clonotype was observed many times. The gene calls are TRBV20-1 and TRBJ2-7; 12 bases align to TRBD2. Germline V gives CDR1 DFQATT, CDR2 SNEGSKA (reference sequence). Unmatched junction bases numbered 3, after V lost 5 bases and J lost 1 base. The CDR3 loop spans 14 amino acids. CDR3 DNA sequence: TGCAGTGCTCGGACTAGCGGGGATTCCTACGAGCAGTACTTC. It translates to CSARTSGDSYEQYF.

This clonotype was recorded many times. The chain joins TRBV11-2 to TRBJ2-5, with 7 bases that match TRBD2. This CDR3 is built from 16 residues. Trimming removed 2 bases from V and 4 bases from J; junction bases left unmatched: 10. The V gene's germline CDR1 is SGHAT and CDR2 FQNNGV. The DNA for the CDR3 is TGTGCCAGCAGCTTACTCGGCGGGAGTAGTCGAGAGACCCAGTACTTC. Amino acid sequence: CASSLLGGSSRETQYF.

Comments on this clonotype: This may arise from a read error, as a much more abundant clone is one base away. The chain couples TRBV28 to TRBJ2-5; TRBD1 matches at 10 bases. CDR3 length: 17 amino acids. V was clipped by 3 bases and J by 4 bases; unmatched bases: 11. Germline V gene data show CDR1 as MDHEN and CDR2 as SYDVKM. CDR3 sequence reads: CASSFEAGTGVRETQYF. CDR3 DNA sequence: TGTGCCAGCAGTTTTGAGGCCGGGACAGGGGTGAGAGAGACCCAGTACTTC.

This clonotype has more than one count but fewer than ten. This chain joins TRBV28 and TRBJ2-5; perhaps D is TRBD1 or TRBD2 (5 bases each). The CDR3 has 15 amino acids. Germline V gene lookup returns CDR1 MDHEN and CDR2 SYDVKM. The V gene lost 3 bases and the J gene lost 5 bases, with 16 bases spanning the gap. The CDR3 sequence: CASSFRSRDGETQYF. The CDR3 region has the DNA TGTGCCAGCAGTTTCAGGTCAAGGGACGGTGAGACCCAGTACTTC.

This clonotype came up many times. The chain employs TRBV2 and TRBJ2-1, with TRBD2 matching 7 bases. V lost 5 bases and J lost 1; bases outside the gene matches: 20. The CDR3 consists of 20 residues. Germline V gives CDR1 SNHLY, CDR2 FYNNEI. Here the CDR3 DNA reads TGTGCCAGCAGTCACACATACCGGGACTACCCGTCAGATTCCTACAATGAGCAGTTCTTC. As protein: CASSHTYRDYPSDSYNEQFF.

The genes are TRBV29-1 and TRBJ2-1; 14 bases are a match to TRBD2. This CDR3 contains 17 residues. J lost 3 bases, V lost 4 bases, and 8 bases had no gene match. Germline CDR1 is SQVTM and CDR2 is ANQGSEA. The CDR3, as DNA: TGCAGCGTTGTAGACCGGGGACTAGCGGGGGTCTACAATGAGCAGTTCTTC. Its translation is CSVVDRGLAGVYNEQFF.